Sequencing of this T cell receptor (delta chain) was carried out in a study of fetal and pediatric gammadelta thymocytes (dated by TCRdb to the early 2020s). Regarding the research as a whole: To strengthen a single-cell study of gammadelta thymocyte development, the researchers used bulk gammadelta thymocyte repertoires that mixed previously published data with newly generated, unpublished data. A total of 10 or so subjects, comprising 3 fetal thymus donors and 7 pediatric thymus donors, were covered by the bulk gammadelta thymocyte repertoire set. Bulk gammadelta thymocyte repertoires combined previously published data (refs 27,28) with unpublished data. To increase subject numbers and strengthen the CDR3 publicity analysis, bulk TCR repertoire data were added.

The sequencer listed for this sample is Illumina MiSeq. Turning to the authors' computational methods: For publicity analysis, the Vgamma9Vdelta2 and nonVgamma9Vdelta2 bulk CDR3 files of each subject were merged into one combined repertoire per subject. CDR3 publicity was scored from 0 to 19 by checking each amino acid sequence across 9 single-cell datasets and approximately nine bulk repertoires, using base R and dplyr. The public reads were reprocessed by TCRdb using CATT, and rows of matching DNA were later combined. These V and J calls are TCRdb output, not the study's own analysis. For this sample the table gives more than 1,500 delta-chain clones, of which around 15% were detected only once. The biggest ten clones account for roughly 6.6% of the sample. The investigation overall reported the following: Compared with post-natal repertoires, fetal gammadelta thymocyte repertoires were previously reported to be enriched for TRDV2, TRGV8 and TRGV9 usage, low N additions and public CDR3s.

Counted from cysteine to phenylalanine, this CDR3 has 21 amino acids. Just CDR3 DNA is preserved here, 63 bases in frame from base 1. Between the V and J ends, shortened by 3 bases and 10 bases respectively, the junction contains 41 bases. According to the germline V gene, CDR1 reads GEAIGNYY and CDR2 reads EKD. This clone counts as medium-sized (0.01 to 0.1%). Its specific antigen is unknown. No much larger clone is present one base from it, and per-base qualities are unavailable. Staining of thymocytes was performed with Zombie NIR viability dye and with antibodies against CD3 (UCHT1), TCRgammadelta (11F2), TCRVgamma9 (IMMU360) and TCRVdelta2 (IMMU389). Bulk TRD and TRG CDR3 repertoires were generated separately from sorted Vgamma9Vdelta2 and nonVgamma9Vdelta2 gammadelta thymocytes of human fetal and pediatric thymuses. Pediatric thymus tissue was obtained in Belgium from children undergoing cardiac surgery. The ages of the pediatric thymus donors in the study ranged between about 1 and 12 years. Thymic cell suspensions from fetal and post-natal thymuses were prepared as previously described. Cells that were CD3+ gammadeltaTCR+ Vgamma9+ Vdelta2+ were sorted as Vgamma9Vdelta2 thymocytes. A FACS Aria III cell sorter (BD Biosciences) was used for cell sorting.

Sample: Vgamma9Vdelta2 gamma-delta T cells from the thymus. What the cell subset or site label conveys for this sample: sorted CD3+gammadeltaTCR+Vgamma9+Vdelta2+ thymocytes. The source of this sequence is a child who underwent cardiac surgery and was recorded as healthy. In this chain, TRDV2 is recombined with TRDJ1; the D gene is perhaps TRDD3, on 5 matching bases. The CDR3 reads CACDHPRPSVLSTGQRFGLIF. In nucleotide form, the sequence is TGTGCCTGTGACCACCCTAGACCCTCAGTCCTCTCTACTGGCCAGCGGTTCGGACTCATCTTT.